This T cell receptor (beta chain) is from a study of blood T cell repertoires in COVID-19. About the study: Sample material is recorded as cDNA or gDNA derived from T cells, B-cell-depleted T cells, or PBMCs.

CDR1 and CDR2 from the germline V gene are SGHAT and FQNNGV. CDR3 size: 13 residues. V lost 4 bases and J lost 4; bases outside the gene matches: 3. In the original workflow: Scientists estimated how many nucleated cells there were by amplifying reference gene primers. Repertoires were generated with immunoSEQ multiplex PCR, while TCRdb's copy carries only in-frame clones and drops some. Clonal size and the V and J genes are those of that table, whereas D and trimming came from the DNA. The data show about 110,000 clones, with roughly 84% seen just once and around 8% held by the top ten. The specimen was peripheral blood. The TCR was taken from a woman aged 40-49 years with acute or convalescent COVID-19. The J gene is TRBJ1-2, the V gene TRBV11-2; 7 bases are a match to TRBD1. The CDR3 here is CASSYSGGYGYTF. The CDR3 nucleotides are TGTGCCAGCAGCTACTCAGGGGGCTATGGCTACACCTTC.